The rows below give T cell receptor beta chains drawn from one sample of a study of blood T cell repertoires in COVID-19. Sequenced by immunoSEQ multiplex PCR; TCRdb stores in-frame clones only, minus some. This table holds approximately 130,000 clones, over 75% found once. Specimen: peripheral blood. These receptors were obtained from a man in his sixties with acute or convalescent COVID-19. CDR3s include the opening cysteine and the closing phenylalanine or tryptophan. The D gene is left open where the match is weak. The size field is filled for only some rows; it gives once, few, many or a size class.

abundance | j_gene | v_gene | d_gene | CDR3nt | CDR3aa
- | TRBJ1-5 | TRBV2 | - | TGTGCCAGCAGTGAAGTAAGGACAGCGGGGGGTCAGCCCCAGCATTTT | CASSEVRTAGGQPQHF
few | TRBJ2-7 | TRBV6-2/TRBV6-3 | TRBD2 | TGTGCCAGCAGTTACGAACTAGCGGGAGGCTCCTACGAGCAGTACTTC | CASSYELAGGSYEQYF
- | TRBJ1-1 | TRBV5-6 | TRBD1 | TGTGCCAGCAGCTTTCGGGACAGGTGGGGTGAAGCTTTCTTT | CASSFRDRWGEAFF
- | TRBJ2-7 | TRBV27 | TRBD1 | TGTGCCAGCCGAATGCAGGGGGCCGGCTCCTACGAGCAGTACTTC | CASRMQGAGSYEQYF
- | TRBJ2-2 | TRBV2 | - | TGTGCCAGCAGTGAATGGGGCAGCCCCACCGGGGAGCTGTTTTTT | CASSEWGSPTGELFF
- | TRBJ1-2 | TRBV7-9 | - | TGTGCCAGCAGCTTACAGGGAGGACATGGCTACACCTTC | CASSLQGGHGYTF
- | TRBJ2-5 | TRBV7-2 | TRBD1 | TGTGCCAGCAATCTGGGACAGGGAGAGACCCAGTACTTC | CASNLGQGETQYF
- | TRBJ2-7 | TRBV19 | - | TGTGCCAGTAGTTCTCGGGACATTACCTACGAGCAGTACTTC | CASSSRDITYEQYF
once | TRBJ2-7 | TRBV30 | TRBD1 | TGTGCCTGGACTCACCAGGGGGTCCCCTACGAGCAGTACTTC | CAWTHQGVPYEQYF
- | TRBJ2-7 | TRBV6-2/TRBV6-3 | - | TGTGCCAGCAGTTACGGCCGAAACGAGCAGTACTTC | CASSYGRNEQYF
- | TRBJ2-1 | TRBV18 | - | TGTGCCAGCTCACCTGCGGGGACTTCCTACAATGAGCAGTTCTTC | CASSPAGTSYNEQFF
- | TRBJ1-1 | TRBV5-4 | - | TGTGCCAGCAGCAAAGGTGCAGGGGTGGGCACTGAAGCTTTCTTT | CASSKGAGVGTEAFF
- | TRBJ1-1 | TRBV5-5 | TRBD1 | TGTGCCAGCAGCCTGACAGGGGAGGTGGGTGAAGCTTTCTTT | CASSLTGEVGEAFF
- | TRBJ1-1 | TRBV5-1 | - | TGCGCCAGCAGCTTGGGGGGACTCACTGAAGCTTTCTTT | CASSLGGLTEAFF
- | TRBJ1-1 | TRBV5-1 | - | TGCGCCAGCAGCCCTGTCGAGATGAACACTGAAGCTTTCTTT | CASSPVEMNTEAFF
- | TRBJ2-1 | TRBV4-2 | - | TGTGCCAGCAGCCAAGGGGGGCCCCGGGACGGAACCTACAATGAGCAGTTCTTC | CASSQGGPRDGTYNEQFF
few | TRBJ2-1 | TRBV27 | - | TGTGCCAGCAGTCTAAGGGTCGAGAGGACACTCCACTCCTACAATGAGCAGTTCTTC | CASSLRVERTLHSYNEQFF
- | TRBJ2-4 | TRBV7-2 | TRBD1 | TGTGCCAGCAGCTTTCCCGGGACAGGGGGGAACATTCAGTACTTC | CASSFPGTGGNIQYF
once | TRBJ2-6 | TRBV5-6 | - | TGTGCCAGCAGCTTGTCTGGACAGCCCAACGTCCTGACTTTC | CASSLSGQPNVLTF
- | TRBJ2-5 | TRBV7-2 | TRBD2 | TGTGCCAGCAGCATGGGACTAGCTGTGGAGACCCAGTACTTC | CASSMGLAVETQYF
- | TRBJ2-7 | TRBV7-2 | TRBD1 | TGTGCCAGCAGCACCTGGACAGGGGGCGCCTCCGCGTCCCTCTTCGAGCAGTACTTC | CASSTWTGGASASLFEQYF
- | TRBJ2-7 | TRBV3-1/TRBV3-2 | TRBD1 | TGTGCCAGCAGCCAGGGACCGGGACAGACTTTCCCCCCTACCTACGAGCAGTACTTC | CASSQGPGQTFPPTYEQYF
- | TRBJ2-5 | TRBV30 | - | TGTGCCTGGAGTTTCCTGTACCAAGAGACCCAGTACTTC | CAWSFLYQETQYF
once | TRBJ1-2 | TRBV5-1 | - | TGCGCCAGCAGCTTGGAAGCTGCGAGGAGGTATGGCTACACCTTC | CASSLEAARRYGYTF
- | TRBJ2-1 | TRBV4-1 | TRBD2 | TGCGCCAGCAGCCTTAGGGAGCCAGCGGGAGGGCCGAACAATGAGCAGTTCTTC | CASSLREPAGGPNNEQFF
- | TRBJ2-1 | TRBV27 | TRBD1 | TGTGCCAGTAGAGGATCAGGGGGCGGCTCCTACAATGAGCAGTTCTTC | CASRGSGGGSYNEQFF
- | TRBJ2-2 | TRBV10-3 | TRBD2 | TGTGCCACCGCGGGACTAGCGGGAGTATCCGGGGAGCTGTTTTTT | CATAGLAGVSGELFF
- | TRBJ1-3 | TRBV14 | - | TGTGCCAGCGCTCGGGGGAGTGGAAACACCATATATTTT | CASARGSGNTIYF
- | TRBJ1-3 | TRBV4-2 | - | TGTGCCAGCAGCCAAGAGGCTGATGGAAACACCATATATTTT | CASSQEADGNTIYF
- | TRBJ2-7 | TRBV7-2 | - | TGTGCCAGCAGCTTAGTGGCGGAGCGTACCCCCGAGCAGTACTTC | CASSLVAERTPEQYF
- | TRBJ1-4 | TRBV28 | TRBD1 | TGTGCCAGCAGTTCCCGGGACAGGGGAAAGGCAACTAATGAAAAACTGTTTTTT | CASSSRDRGKATNEKLFF
- | TRBJ2-7 | TRBV2 | TRBD1 | TGTGCCAGCGGGGGACAGGGGGCTGGAGAGCAGTACTTC | CASGGQGAGEQYF
once | TRBJ2-1 | TRBV6-5 | - | TGTGCCAGCAGTTACACCCCACAGGGAGAGCAGTTCTTC | CASSYTPQGEQFF
- | TRBJ1-5 | TRBV7-2 | - | TGTGCCAGCAGCCCTCACGCGGGTCAGCCCCAGCATTTT | CASSPHAGQPQHF
- | TRBJ2-1 | TRBV24-1 | - | TGTGCCACCAGTGATGACTCCCCCAATGAGCAGTTCTTC | CATSDDSPNEQFF
- | TRBJ1-5 | TRBV18 | - | TGTGCCAGCTCACCAAATAGGCAGGGAAATCAGCCCCAGCATTTT | CASSPNRQGNQPQHF
- | TRBJ1-2 | TRBV5-1 | TRBD1 | TGCGCCAGCAGCTCGGACAGGGCGGGCTATGGCTACACCTTC | CASSSDRAGYGYTF
- | TRBJ2-1 | TRBV28 | TRBD2 | TGTGCCAGTATAATAGCGGGAGGTTTAGCCGATGAGCAGTTCTTC | CASIIAGGLADEQFF
- | TRBJ1-4 | TRBV18 | - | TGTGCCAGCTCACCCGGGTCTCGGGAAAAACTGTTTTTT | CASSPGSREKLFF
- | TRBJ2-7 | TRBV6-5 | - | TGTGCCAGCTTCGGCTCCTACGAGCAGTACTTC | CASFGSYEQYF
- | TRBJ2-2 | TRBV10-2 | - | TGCGCCAGCAACTGGCGGACGAACACCGGGGAGCTGTTTTTT | CASNWRTNTGELFF
- | TRBJ1-1 | TRBV2 | - | TGTGCCAGCAGTCCTTCAGAGGGGGTCACTGAAGCTTTCTTT | CASSPSEGVTEAFF
- | TRBJ2-7 | TRBV4-3 | - | TGCGCCAGCAGCCAAGTGAGACAGTCGAACTACGAGCAGTACTTC | CASSQVRQSNYEQYF
few | TRBJ1-5 | TRBV27 | - | TGTGCCAGCAGGCGTCTACTAATTAGCAATCAGCCCCAGCATTTT | CASRRLLISNQPQHF
- | TRBJ1-1 | TRBV28 | - | TGTGCCAGCAGTTTACTTACTGAAGCTTTCTTT | CASSLLTEAFF
- | TRBJ2-7 | TRBV9 | - | TGTGCCAGCAGCGTGTCAGGGACATCCGAGCAGTACTTC | CASSVSGTSEQYF
- | TRBJ2-1 | TRBV4-3 | TRBD1 | TGCGCCAGCAGCCAAGATATTGGACAGGGCGGAAGCAATGAGCAGTTCTTC | CASSQDIGQGGSNEQFF
- | TRBJ1-1 | TRBV6-5 | TRBD1 | TGTGCCAGCAGTTGGTGGACAGGGGGAAGAGACACTGAAGCTTTCTTT | CASSWWTGGRDTEAFF
- | TRBJ1-1 | TRBV27 | - | TGTGCCAGCAGTTACAATCAGGGGAACACTGAAGCTTTCTTT | CASSYNQGNTEAFF